This T cell receptor beta chain was retrieved from a study of blood T cell repertoires in COVID-19 (dated by TCRdb to the early 2020s). With respect to the entire study: The collaborator samples originated in the United States, Italy and Spain and spanned the acute and convalescent phases of COVID-19. A freely available public database, intended as a resource for researchers studying the immune response to SARS-CoV-2, is where the repertoires were released. The samples were drawn from two sources: the first 160 participants of the ongoing ImmuneRACE study, and 1,254 subjects contributed by 6 global collaborators. Sample metadata almost always included a de-identified subject ID, COVID-19 status, age in years and sex. Where available, HLA class I and class II types were obtained from metadata supplied by the sample provider rather than from assay-based typing. The material from the prospective study consisted of cDNA or gDNA derived from T cells, B-cell-depleted T cells, or PBMCs. Deeply sampled blood TCRbeta repertoires from subjects exposed to, actively infected with, or recovered from COVID-19 were included in the dataset.

Concerning this clone: Its antigen remains undetermined. Within one base of it there is no much larger clone, and no base qualities were kept.

Overall study outcomes, separate from this receptor: Clinical and demographic metadata were provided uncurated, with the amount varying by source and participant.

Based on the germline V gene (reference sequence), the CDR1 and CDR2 sequences are LNHDA and SQIVND. V loses 6 bases of germline sequence and J loses 0 bases, and the interval between the two ends is 8 bases. Its CDR3 holds 13 amino acids, cysteine through phenylalanine. Of the read, only the CDR3 DNA is kept; its 39 bases are in frame from base 1. Whole blood was collected in K2EDTA tubes by collaborating institutions according to the institutions' own protocols. For TCRbeta analysis, collaborator samples were shipped as frozen whole blood, as isolated PBMCs, or as DNA extracted from either sample type. TCRbeta CDR3 regions were amplified from genomic DNA using the immunoSEQ Assay, a bias-controlled multiplex PCR. Concerning the study's data processing: Nucleated cell counts per sample were estimated from amplification of reference gene primers within the assay. To quantify the absolute abundance of each unique TCRbeta CDR3 rearrangement, sequence reads were collapsed and filtered. For each sample, productive Simpson clonality was calculated by taking the square root of Simpson's diversity index across productive rearrangements. Drawn from immuneACCESS, this table holds only the in-frame rearrangements with V and J called that TCRdb kept. Clones are partly lost; checked studies trace under half to an unresolved V gene and leave the rest unexplained. V and J calls and clone size are copied from that table; D and trimming were computed from the DNA. This sample comprises 90,000 to 150,000 clones, roughly 85% of them detected only once. The top ten clonotypes cover roughly a tenth of the sample.

The rearranged chain carries TRBV19 and TRBJ1-1, with the D gene uncertain. Sequencing input: peripheral blood. This receptor was identified in a man aged 80 or over with acute or convalescent COVID-19. The DNA sequence is TGTGCCAGTAGGAAGAGTATGAACACTGAAGCTTTCTTT. It is translated as CASRKSMNTEAFF.